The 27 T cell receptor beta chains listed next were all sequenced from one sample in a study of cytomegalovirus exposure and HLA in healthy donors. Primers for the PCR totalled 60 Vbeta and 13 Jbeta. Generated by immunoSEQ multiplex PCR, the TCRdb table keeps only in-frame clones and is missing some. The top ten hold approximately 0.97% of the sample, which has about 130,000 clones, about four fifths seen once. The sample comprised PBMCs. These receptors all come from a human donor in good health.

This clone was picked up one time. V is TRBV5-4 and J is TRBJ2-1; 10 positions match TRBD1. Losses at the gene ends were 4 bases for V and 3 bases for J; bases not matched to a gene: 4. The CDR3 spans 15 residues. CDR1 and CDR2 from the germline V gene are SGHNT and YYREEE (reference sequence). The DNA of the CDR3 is TGTGCCAGCAGCGTGGGGACAGGGGTCTACAATGAGCAGTTCTTC. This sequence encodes CASSVGTGVYNEQFF.

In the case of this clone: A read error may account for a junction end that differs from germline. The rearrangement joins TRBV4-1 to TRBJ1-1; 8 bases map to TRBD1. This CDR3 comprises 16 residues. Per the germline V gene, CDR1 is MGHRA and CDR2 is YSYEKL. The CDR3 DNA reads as TGTGCCAGCAGCCAATTCGGACAGGGCTCGCGGTCTGAAGCTTTCTTT. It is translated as CASSQFGQGSRSEAFF.

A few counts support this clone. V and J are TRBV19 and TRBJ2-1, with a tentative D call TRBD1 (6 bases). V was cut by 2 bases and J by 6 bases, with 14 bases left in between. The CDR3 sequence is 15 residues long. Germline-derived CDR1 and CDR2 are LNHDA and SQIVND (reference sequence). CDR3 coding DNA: TGTGCCAGTAGTATACAGGAAGGGACAAGCAATGAGCAGTTCTTC. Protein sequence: CASSIQEGTSNEQFF.

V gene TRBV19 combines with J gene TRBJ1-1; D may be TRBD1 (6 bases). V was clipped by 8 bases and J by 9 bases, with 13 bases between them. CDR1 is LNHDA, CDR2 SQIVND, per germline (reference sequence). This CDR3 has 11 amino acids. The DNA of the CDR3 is TGTGCCAGTTTACAGGGACTAAAAGCTTTCTTT. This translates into CASLQGLKAFF.

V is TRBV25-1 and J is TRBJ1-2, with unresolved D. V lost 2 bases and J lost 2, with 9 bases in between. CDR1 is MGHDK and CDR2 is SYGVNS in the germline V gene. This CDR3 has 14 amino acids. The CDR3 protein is CASSEEAVNYGYTF. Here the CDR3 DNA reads TGTGCCAGCAGTGAAGAGGCAGTCAACTATGGCTACACCTTC.

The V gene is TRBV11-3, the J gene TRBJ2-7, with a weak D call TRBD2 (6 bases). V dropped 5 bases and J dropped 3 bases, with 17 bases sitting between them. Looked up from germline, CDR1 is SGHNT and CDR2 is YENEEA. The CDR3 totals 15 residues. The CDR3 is CASSPRSGTVYEQYF. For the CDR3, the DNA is TGTGCCAGCAGCCCCCGATCCGGGACTGTCTACGAGCAGTACTTC.

The CDR3 is CASKQHPGNTEAFF. CDR3 DNA sequence: TGTGCCAGCAAACAGCACCCTGGGAACACTGAAGCTTTCTTT. The V and J genes are TRBV28 and TRBJ1-1, with D unresolved. Per the germline V gene, CDR1 is MDHEN and CDR2 is SYDVKM. This CDR3 comprises 14 residues. The ends were cut back, 7 bases at V and 1 base at J, with 13 bases in the middle.

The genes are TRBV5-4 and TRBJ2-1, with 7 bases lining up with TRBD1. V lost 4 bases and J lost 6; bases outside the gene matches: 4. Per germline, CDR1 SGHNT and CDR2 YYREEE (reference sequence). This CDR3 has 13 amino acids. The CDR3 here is CASSPGTVNEQFF. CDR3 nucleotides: TGTGCCAGCAGCCCCGGGACAGTCAATGAGCAGTTCTTC.

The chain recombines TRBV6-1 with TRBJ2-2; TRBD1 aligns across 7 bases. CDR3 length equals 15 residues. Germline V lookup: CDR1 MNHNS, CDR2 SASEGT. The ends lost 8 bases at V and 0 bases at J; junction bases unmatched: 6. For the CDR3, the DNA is TGTGCCAGCCAACTCGGGACAGCGAACACCGGGGAGCTGTTTTTT. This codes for CASQLGTANTGELFF.

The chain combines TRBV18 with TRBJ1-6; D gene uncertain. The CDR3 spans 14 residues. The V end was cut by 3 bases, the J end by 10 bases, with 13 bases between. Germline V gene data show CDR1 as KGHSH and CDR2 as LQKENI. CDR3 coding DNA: TGTGCCAGCTCACCTGAAGGGAGAGGGTCACCCCTCCACTTT. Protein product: CASSPEGRGSPLHF.

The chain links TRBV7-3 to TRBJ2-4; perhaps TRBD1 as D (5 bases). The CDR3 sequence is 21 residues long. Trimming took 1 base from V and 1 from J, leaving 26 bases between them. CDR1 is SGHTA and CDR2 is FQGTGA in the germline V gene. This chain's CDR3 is CASSLNVRVWINRLAKNIQYF. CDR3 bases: TGTGCCAGCAGCTTAAATGTCAGGGTATGGATTAATCGGCTTGCCAAAAACATTCAGTACTTC. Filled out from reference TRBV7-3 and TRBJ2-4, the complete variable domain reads GAGVSQTPSNKVTEKGKYVELRCDPISGHTALYWYRQSLGQGPEFLIYFQGTGAADDSGLPNDRFFAVRPEGSVSTLKIQRTERGDSAVYLCASSLNVRVWINRLAKNIQYFGAGTRLSVL.

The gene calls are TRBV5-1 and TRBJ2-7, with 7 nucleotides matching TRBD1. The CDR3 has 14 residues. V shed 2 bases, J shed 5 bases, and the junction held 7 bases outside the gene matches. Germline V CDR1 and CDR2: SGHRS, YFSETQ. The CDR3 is CASSFGTGDNEQYF. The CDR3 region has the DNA TGCGCCAGCAGCTTTGGAACAGGGGATAACGAGCAGTACTTC.

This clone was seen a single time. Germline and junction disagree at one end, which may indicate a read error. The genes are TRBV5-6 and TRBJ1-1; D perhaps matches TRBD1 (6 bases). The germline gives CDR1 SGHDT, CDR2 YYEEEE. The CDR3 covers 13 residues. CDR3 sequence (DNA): TGTGCCAGCAACTCACTCCGGGACACCGAAGCTTTCTTT. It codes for CASNSLRDTEAFF.

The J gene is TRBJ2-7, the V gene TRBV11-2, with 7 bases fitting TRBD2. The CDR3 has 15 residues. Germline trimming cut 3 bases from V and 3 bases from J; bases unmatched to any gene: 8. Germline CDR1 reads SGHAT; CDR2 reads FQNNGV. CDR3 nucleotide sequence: TGTGCCAGCAGCTTGGTAGCGGGTCGGAACTACGAGCAGTACTTC. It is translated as CASSLVAGRNYEQYF.

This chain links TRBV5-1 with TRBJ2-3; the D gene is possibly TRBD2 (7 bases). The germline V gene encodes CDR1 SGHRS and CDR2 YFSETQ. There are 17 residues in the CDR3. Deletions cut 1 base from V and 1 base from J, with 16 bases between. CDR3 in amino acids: CASSLYIGGQGTDTQYF. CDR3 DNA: TGCGCCAGCAGCTTGTACATCGGGGGGCAGGGCACAGATACGCAGTATTTT.

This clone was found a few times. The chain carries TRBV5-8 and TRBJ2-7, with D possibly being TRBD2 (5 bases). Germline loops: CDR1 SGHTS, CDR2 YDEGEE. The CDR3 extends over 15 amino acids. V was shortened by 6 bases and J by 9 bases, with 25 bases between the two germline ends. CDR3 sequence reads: CASNPIREIDGVQYF. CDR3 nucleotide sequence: TGTGCCAGCAACCCAATCCGGGAAATCGACGGGGTGCAGTACTTC. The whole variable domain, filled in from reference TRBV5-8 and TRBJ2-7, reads EAGVTQSPTHLIKTRGQQATLRCSPISGHTSVYWYQQALGLGLQFLLWYDEGEERNRGNFPPRFSGRQFPNYSSELNVNALELEDSALYLCASNPIREIDGVQYFGPGTRLTVT.

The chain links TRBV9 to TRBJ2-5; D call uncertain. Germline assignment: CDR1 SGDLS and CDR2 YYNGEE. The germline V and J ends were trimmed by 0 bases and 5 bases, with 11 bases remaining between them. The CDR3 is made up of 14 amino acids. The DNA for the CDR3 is TGTGCCAGCAGCGTAGCCGGGTCAAGGGAGACCCAGTACTTC. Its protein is CASSVAGSRETQYF.

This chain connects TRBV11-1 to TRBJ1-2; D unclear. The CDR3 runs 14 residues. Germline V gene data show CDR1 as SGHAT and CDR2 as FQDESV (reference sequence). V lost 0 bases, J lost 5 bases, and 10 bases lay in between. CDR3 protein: CASSLAGSSYGYTF. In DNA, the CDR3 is TGTGCCAGCAGCTTAGCGGGCAGCAGTTATGGCTACACCTTC.

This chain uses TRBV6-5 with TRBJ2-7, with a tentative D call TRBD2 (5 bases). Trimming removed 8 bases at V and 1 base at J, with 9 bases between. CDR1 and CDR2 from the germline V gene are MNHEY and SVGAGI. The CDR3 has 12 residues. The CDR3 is CASVGESYEQYF. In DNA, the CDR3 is TGTGCCAGCGTCGGGGAGTCCTACGAGCAGTACTTC.

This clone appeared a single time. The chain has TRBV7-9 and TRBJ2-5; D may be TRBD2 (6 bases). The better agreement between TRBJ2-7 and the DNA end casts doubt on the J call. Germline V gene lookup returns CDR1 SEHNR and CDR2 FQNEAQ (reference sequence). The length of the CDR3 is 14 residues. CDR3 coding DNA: TGTGCCAGCAGCTTGGACGGGAGAAGCTACGAGCAGTACTTC. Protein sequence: CASSLDGRSYEQYF.

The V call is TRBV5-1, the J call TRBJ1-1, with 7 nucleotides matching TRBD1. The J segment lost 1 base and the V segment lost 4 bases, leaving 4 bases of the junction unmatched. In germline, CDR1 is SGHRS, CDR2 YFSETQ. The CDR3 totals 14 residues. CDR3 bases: TGCGCCAGCAGCCCGCGGACAGGGAACACTGAAGCTTTCTTT. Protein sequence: CASSPRTGNTEAFF.

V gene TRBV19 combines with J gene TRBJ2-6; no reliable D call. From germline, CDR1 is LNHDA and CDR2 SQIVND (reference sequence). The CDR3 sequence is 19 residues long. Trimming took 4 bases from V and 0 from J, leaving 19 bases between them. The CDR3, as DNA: TGTGCCAGTAGTAGCCAGAGGCTGAGAGGTCTCTCTGGGGCCAACGTCCTGACTTTC. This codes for CASSSQRLRGLSGANVLTF.

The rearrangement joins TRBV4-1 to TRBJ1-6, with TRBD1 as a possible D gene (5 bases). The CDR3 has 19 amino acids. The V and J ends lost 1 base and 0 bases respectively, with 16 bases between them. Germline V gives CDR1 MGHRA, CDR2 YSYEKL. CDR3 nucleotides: TGCGCCAGCAGCCAAGTAGCCAGACAGATCAGCTCCTATAATTCACCCCTCCACTTT. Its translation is CASSQVARQISSYNSPLHF.

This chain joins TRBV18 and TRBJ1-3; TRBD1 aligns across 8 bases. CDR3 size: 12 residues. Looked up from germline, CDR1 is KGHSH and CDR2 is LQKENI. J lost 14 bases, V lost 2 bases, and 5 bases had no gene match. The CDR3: CASSPTQGALYF. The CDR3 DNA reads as TGTGCCAGCTCACCAACGCAGGGGGCCTTATATTTT.

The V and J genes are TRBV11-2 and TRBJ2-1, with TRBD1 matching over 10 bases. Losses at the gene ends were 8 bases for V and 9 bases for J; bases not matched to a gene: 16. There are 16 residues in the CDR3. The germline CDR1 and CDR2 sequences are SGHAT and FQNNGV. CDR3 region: CASARLTGGNVVEQFF. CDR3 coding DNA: TGTGCCAGCGCTAGATTGACAGGGGGCAATGTTGTTGAGCAGTTCTTC.

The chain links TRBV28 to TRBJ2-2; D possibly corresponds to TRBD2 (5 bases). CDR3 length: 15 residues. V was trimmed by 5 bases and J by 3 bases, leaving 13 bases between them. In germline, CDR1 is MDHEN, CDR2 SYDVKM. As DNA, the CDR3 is TGTGCCAGCAGTGGCCGCGCGGACTACACCGGGGAGCTGTTTTTT. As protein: CASSGRADYTGELFF.

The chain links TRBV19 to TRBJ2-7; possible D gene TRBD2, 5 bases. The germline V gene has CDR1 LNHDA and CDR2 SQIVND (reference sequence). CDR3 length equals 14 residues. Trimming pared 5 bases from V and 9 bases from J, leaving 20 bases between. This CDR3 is CASSDRAKMGRQYF. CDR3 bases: TGTGCCAGTAGTGACCGGGCCAAAATGGGGAGGCAGTACTTC. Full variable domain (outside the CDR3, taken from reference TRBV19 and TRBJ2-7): DGGITQSPKYLFRKEGQNVTLSCEQNLNHDAMYWYRQDPGQGLRLIYYSQIVNDFQKGDIAEGYSVSREKKESFPLTVTSAQKNPTAFYLCASSDRAKMGRQYFGPGTRLTVT.